Each of the 8 T cell receptor beta chains below was sequenced from the same sample in a study of monozygotic twins with inflammatory bowel disease. TCRdb reworked the 5' RACE reads into one entry per CDR3 protein, no DNA. This sample's table reports 350,000 to 500,000 distinct CDR3 sequences. The sample was blood. The source is a human donor with ulcerative colitis or Crohn's disease, or a healthy co-twin of an affected twin (not recorded which).

The rearrangement joins TRBV28 to TRBJ1-1; TCRdb's assignment of TRBD1 cannot be checked, as there is no DNA. Germline V lookup: CDR1 MDHEN, CDR2 SYDVKM. The CDR3 contains 14 residues. CDR3 region: CASTEDRFNTEAFF.

This chain connects TRBV4-2 to TRBJ1-1; TCRdb's D call, TRBD1, is unchecked because there is no DNA. The CDR3 spans 18 residues. The V gene's germline CDR1 is LGHNA and CDR2 YNFKEQ. CDR3 protein: CASSQSGSDPTMNTEAFF.

The chain employs TRBV18 and TRBJ2-1. CDR1 is KGHSH and CDR2 is LQKENI in the germline V gene. This CDR3 has 11 amino acids. The CDR3 protein is CASSPGNEQFF. Full variable domain (remainder filled in from reference TRBV18 and TRBJ2-1): NAGVMQNPRHLVRRRGQEARLRCSPMKGHSHVYWYRQLPEEGLKFMVYLQKENIIDESGMPKERFSAEFPKEGPSILRIQQVVRGDSAAYFCASSPGNEQFFGPGTRLTVL.

The rearrangement uses TRBV29-1 and TRBJ2-1; TCRdb returns TRBD1, unconfirmable since there is no DNA. Germline-derived CDR1 and CDR2 are SQVTM and ANQGSEA. The CDR3 has 11 residues. This chain's CDR3 is CSGVGGNEQFF.

This sequence joins TRBV5-4 and TRBJ2-6; without DNA, the TCRdb call of TRBD1 cannot be checked. The CDR3 has 18 residues. Germline lookup yields CDR1 SGHNT and CDR2 YYREEE (reference sequence). CDR3 in amino acids: CASSGGTGTSSGANVLTF.

The rearrangement joins TRBV19 to TRBJ1-2; TCRdb indicates TRBD1, and absent DNA this call remains unverified. The CDR3 sequence is 12 residues long. Germline V gene lookup returns CDR1 LNHDA and CDR2 SQIVND (reference sequence). The CDR3 region is CASVGGDYGYTF.

V is TRBV7-9 and J is TRBJ2-5; the D gene TCRdb calls, TRBD2, cannot be checked with no DNA. The CDR3 spans 16 residues. Germline V gene lookup returns CDR1 SEHNR and CDR2 FQNEAQ (reference sequence). The CDR3 sequence: CASSPSSGTIQETQYF.

The chain joins TRBV19 to TRBJ1-6; TCRdb indicates TRBD1, and absent DNA this call remains unverified. The length of the CDR3 is 16 residues. Germline CDR1 reads LNHDA; CDR2 reads SQIVND (reference sequence). CDR3 amino acids: CASSPSGTAYNSPLHF.